The clone carrying this T cell receptor beta chain has only a few counts. Its antigen is as yet unknown. The data belong to a study of graft-versus-host responses after intestinal transplantation. Study outcomes and limitations: Recipient marrow held GvH clones, some first seen in ileum or blood.

TCRdb keeps only in-frame clones here, not all; method: immunoSEQ multiplex PCR. The table shows 75,000 to 100,000 clones, with 80% to 95% occurring only once. The TCR was taken from a human patient who received an intestinal transplant, so some T cells may come from the graft donor. The sequencing used PBMCs, collected approximately 470 days after intestinal transplant.

The CDR3 loop reads CASSVPGLAGGPPGELFF. CDR3 in DNA: TGTGCCAGCAGCGTACCGGGACTAGCGGGGGGGCCCCCCGGGGAGCTGTTTTTT. The V call is TRBV5-5, the J call TRBJ2-2, with 16 bases lining up with TRBD2. This CDR3 is 18 amino acids long. Losses at the gene ends were 4 bases for V and 6 bases for J; bases not matched to a gene: 9. The V gene's germline CDR1 is SGHKS and CDR2 YYEKEE (reference sequence).